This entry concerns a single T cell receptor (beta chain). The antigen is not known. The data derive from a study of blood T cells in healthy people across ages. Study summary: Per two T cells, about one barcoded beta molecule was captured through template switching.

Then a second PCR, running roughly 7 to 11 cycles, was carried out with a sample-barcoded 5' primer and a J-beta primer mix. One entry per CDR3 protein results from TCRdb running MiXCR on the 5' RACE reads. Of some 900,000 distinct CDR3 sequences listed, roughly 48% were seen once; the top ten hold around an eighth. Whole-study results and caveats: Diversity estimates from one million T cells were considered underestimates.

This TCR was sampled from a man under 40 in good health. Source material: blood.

For the CDR3, the DNA is TGTGCCAGCAGTGGAGGGACAGGGGGAAGAACAGATACGCAGTATTTT. Translated: CASSGGTGGRTDTQYF. This chain connects TRBV28 to TRBJ2-3, with 11 positions matching TRBD1. The J segment lost 3 bases and the V segment lost 5 bases, leaving 7 bases of the junction unmatched. Germline lookup yields CDR1 MDHEN and CDR2 SYDVKM. The CDR3 loop spans 16 amino acids.